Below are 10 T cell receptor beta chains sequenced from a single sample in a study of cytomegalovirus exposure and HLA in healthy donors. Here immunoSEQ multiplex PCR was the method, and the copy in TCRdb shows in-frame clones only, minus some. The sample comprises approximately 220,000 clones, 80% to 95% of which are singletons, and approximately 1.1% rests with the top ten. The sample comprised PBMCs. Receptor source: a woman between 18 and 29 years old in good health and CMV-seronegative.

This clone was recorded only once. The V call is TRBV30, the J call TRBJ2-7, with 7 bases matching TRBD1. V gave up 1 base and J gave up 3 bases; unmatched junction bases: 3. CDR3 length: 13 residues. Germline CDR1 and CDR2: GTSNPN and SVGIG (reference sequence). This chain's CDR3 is CAWSAGQIYEQYF. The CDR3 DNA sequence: TGTGCCTGGAGTGCGGGACAGATCTACGAGCAGTACTTC. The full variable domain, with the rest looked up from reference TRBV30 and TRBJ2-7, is SQTIHQWPATLVQPVGSPLSLECTVEGTSNPNLYWYRQAAGRGLQLLFYSVGIGQISSEVPQNLSASRPQDRQFILSSKKLLLSDSGFYLCAWSAGQIYEQYFGPGTRLTVT.

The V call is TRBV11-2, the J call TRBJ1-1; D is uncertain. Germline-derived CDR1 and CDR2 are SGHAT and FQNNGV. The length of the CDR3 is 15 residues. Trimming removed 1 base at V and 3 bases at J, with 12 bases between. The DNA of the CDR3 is TGTGCCAGCAGCTTAGGGGCGGGGAGGCACACTGAAGCTTTCTTT. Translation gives CASSLGAGRHTEAFF.

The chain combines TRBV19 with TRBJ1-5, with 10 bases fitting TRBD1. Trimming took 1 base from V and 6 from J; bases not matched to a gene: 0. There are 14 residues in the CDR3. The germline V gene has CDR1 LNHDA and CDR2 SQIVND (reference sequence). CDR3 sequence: CASSIGTGGQPQHF. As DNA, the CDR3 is TGTGCCAGTAGTATAGGGACAGGGGGTCAGCCCCAGCATTTT. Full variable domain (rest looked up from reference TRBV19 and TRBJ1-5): DGGITQSPKYLFRKEGQNVTLSCEQNLNHDAMYWYRQDPGQGLRLIYYSQIVNDFQKGDIAEGYSVSREKKESFPLTVTSAQKNPTAFYLCASSIGTGGQPQHFGDGTRLSIL.

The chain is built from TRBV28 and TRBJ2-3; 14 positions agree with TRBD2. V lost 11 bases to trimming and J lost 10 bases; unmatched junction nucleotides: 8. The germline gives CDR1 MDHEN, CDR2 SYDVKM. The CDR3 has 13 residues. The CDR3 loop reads CAARLAGGPAQYF. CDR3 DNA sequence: TGTGCCGCTCGACTAGCGGGAGGGCCTGCGCAGTATTTT. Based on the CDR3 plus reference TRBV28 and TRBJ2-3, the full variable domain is DVKVTQSSRYLVKRTGEKVFLECVQDMDHENMFWYRQDPGLGLRLIYFSYDVKMKEKGDIPEGYSVSREKKERFSLILESASTNQTSMYLCAARLAGGPAQYFGPGTRLTVL.

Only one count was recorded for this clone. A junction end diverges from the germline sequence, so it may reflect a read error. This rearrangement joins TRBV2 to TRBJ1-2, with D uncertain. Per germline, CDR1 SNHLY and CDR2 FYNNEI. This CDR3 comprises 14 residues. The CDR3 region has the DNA TGTGCCAGCAGAGAAGAAGCTTTGCGCTATGGCTACACCTTC. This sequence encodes CASREEALRYGYTF.

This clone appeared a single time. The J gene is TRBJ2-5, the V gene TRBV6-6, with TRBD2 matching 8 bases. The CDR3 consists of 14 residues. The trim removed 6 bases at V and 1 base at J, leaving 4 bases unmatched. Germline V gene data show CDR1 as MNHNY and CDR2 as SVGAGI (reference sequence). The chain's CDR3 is CASSPTSGQETQYF. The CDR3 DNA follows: TGTGCCAGCAGCCCCACTAGCGGCCAAGAGACCCAGTACTTC.

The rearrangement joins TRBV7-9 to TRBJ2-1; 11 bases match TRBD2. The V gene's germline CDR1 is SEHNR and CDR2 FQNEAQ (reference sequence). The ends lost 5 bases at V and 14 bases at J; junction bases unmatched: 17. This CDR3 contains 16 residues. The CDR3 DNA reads TGTGCCAGCAGCCCGCCCGGGACTAGCGGACCAGCAGGCGAGTTCTTC. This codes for CASSPPGTSGPAGEFF.

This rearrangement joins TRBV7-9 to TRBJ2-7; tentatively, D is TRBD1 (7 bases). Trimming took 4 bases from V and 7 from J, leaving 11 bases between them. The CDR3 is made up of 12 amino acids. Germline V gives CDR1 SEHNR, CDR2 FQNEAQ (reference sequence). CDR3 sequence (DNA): TGTGCCAGCAGCTCCCAGGGGGGAGAGCAGTACTTC. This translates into CASSSQGGEQYF.

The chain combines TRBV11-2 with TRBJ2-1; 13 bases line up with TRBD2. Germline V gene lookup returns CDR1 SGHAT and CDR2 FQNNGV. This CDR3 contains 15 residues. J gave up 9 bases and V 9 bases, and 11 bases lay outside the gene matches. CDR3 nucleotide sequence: TGTGCCAGTAAAACCGGACTAGCGGGAGTATTTGAGCAGTTCTTC. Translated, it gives CASKTGLAGVFEQFF.

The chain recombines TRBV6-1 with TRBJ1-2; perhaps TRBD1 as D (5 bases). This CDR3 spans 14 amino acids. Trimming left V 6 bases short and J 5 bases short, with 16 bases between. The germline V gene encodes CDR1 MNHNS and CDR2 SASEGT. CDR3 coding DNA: TGTGCCAGCAGGCCCTCGGGGGTCCTGTATGGCTACACCTTC. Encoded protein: CASRPSGVLYGYTF.